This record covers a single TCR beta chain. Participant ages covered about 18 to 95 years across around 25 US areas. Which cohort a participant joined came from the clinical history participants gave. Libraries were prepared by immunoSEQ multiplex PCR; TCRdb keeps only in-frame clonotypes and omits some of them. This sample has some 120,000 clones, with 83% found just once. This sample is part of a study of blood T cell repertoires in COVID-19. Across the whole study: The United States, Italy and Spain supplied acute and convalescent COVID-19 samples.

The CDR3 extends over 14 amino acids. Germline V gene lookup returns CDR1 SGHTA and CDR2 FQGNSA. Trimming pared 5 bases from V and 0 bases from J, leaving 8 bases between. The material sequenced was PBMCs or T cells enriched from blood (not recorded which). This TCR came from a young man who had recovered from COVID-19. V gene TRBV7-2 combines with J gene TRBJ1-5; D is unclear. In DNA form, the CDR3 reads TGTGCCAGCAGCCCACAGAATAGCAATCAGCCCCAGCATTTT. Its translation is CASSPQNSNQPQHF.